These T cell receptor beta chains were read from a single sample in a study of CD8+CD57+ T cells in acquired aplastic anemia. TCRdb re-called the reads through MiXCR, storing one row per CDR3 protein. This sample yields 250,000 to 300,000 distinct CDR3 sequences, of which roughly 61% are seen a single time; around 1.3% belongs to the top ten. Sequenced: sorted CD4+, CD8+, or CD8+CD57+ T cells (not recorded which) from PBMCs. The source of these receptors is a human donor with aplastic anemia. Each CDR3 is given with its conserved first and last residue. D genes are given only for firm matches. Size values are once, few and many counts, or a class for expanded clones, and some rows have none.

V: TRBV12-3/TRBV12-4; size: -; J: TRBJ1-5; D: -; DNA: TGTGCCAGCAGCCTGCAGTTTAGCAATCAGCCCCAGCATTTT; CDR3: CASSLQFSNQPQHF
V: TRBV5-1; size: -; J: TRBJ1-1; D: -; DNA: TGCGCCAGCAGCCTCCAGGAGGGCACTGAAGCTTTCTTT; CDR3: CASSLQEGTEAFF
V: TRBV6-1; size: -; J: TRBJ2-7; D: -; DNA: TGTGCCAGCAAAGGGGGAGGGGGGTACGAGCAGTACTTC; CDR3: CASKGGGGYEQYF
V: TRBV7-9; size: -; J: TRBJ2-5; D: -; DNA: TGTGCCAGCAGCTCGGACACCCAAGAGACCCAGTACTTC; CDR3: CASSSDTQETQYF
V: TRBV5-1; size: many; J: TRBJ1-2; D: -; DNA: TGCGCCAGCAGCTTTACAGGGTCGAACTATGGCTACACCTTC; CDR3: CASSFTGSNYGYTF
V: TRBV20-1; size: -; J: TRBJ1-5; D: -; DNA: TGCAGTGCTAGAATGGGACTAGTCAGCCAGACCCAGCATTTT; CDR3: CSARMGLVSQTQHF
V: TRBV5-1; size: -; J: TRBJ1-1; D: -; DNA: TGCGCCAGCAGCTTGGGCCCGGGCAGCACTGAAGCTTTCTTT; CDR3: CASSLGPGSTEAFF
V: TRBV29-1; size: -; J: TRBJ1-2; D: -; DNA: TGCAGTGCTAGAGATCCCGACATCTATGGCTACACCTTC; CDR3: CSARDPDIYGYTF
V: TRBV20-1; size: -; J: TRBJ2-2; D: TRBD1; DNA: TGCAGTGCTACTGGGACAGGGGGCCCGGAGCTGTTTTTT; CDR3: CSATGTGGPELFF
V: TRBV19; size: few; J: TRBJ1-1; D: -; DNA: TGTGCCAGTAGTATTGGGCTTGAAGCTTTCTTT; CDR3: CASSIGLEAFF
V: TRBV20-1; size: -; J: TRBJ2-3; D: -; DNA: TGCAGTGCTAAACGCACAGATACGCAGTATTTT; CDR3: CSAKRTDTQYF
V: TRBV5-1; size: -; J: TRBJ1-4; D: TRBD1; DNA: TGCGCCAGCAGCCTCCGACAGGGGGGCACTAATGAAAAACTGTTTTTT; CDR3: CASSLRQGGTNEKLFF
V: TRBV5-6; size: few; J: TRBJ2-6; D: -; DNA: TGTGCCAGCAGCTTCTCCGGGGCCAACGTCCTGACTTTC; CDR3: CASSFSGANVLTF
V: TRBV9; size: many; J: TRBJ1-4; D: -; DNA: TGTGCCAGCAGCGTAGAGGGCAGGGCTAGTGAAAAACTGTTTTTT; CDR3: CASSVEGRASEKLFF
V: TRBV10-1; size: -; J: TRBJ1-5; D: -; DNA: TGCGCCAGCAGCGGACCAGGAGGGGCCCAGCATTTT; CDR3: CASSGPGGAQHF
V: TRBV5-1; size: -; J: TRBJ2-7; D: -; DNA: TGTGCCAGCAGCTTAGTCCAGACCTTCTCCTACGAGCAGTACTTC; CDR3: CASSLVQTFSYEQYF
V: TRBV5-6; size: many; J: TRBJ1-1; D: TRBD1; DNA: TGTGCCAGCAGCTTGGCTACAGGGGGCACTGAAGCTTTCTTT; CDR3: CASSLATGGTEAFF
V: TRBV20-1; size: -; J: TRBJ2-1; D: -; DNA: TGCAGTGCTAGAGATTTTTTACAGAACAATGAGCAGTTCTTC; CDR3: CSARDFLQNNEQFF
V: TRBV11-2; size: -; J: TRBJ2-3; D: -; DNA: TGTGCCAGCAGCCCTGGCGGCAGCTTCACAGATACGCAGTATTTC; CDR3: CASSPGGSFTDTQYF
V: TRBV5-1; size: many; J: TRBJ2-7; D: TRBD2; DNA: TGCGCCAGCAGCCCAGCGGGAGGGTCCTACGAGCAGTACTTC; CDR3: CASSPAGGSYEQYF
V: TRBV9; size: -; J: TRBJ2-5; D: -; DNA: TGTGCCAGCAGCGTCGCGGCAGGGATCCGTGAGACCCAGTACTTC; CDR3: CASSVAAGIRETQYF
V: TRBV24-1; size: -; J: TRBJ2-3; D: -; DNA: TGTGCCACCAGTGATAGTAGCGGATATAGCACAGATACGCAGTATTTT; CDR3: CATSDSSGYSTDTQYF
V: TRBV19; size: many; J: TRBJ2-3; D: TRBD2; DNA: TGTGCCAGTAGTATGAGCGGGGCAAGCACAGATACGCAGTATTTT; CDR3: CASSMSGASTDTQYF
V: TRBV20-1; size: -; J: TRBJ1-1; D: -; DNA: TGCAGTGCTTCCAGGGTGCGGAACACTGAAGCTTTCTTT; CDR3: CSASRVRNTEAFF
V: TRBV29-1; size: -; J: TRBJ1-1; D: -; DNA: TGCAGCGTCAAAGAGGACAGAGAAGCTTTCTTT; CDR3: CSVKEDREAFF
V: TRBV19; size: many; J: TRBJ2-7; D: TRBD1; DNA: TGTGCCAGTAGTATTGGGACAGGGGGGCGCTACGAGCAGTACTTC; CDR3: CASSIGTGGRYEQYF
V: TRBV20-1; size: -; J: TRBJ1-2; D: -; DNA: TGCAGTGACAACCGGGACCACCTTAACTATGGCTACACCTTC; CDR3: CSDNRDHLNYGYTF
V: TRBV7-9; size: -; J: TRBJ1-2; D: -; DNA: TGTGCCAGCAGCTTAACAGCGGGAGGGCAGGGAGGCTACACCTTC; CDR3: CASSLTAGGQGGYTF
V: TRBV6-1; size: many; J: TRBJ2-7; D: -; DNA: TGTGCCAGCGGCGAATCCTACGAGCAGTACTTC; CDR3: CASGESYEQYF
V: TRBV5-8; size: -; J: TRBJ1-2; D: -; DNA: TGTGCCAGCAGGAATACGGGGGCGGATGGCTACACCTTC; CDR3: CASRNTGADGYTF
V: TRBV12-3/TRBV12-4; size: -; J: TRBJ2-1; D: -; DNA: TGTGCCAGCAGCCCGCCGAGAGCGCGAGTATACTACAACGAGCAGTTCTTC; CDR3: CASSPPRARVYYNEQFF
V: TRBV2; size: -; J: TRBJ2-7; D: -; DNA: TGTGCCAGCGTTGGCGGATCCTCCTACGAGCAGTACTTC; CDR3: CASVGGSSYEQYF
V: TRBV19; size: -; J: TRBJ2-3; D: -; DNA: TGTGCCAGTAGAAGGAGGGCTGGCGGAGGGAGGATTACGGCAGATACGCAGTATTTT; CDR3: CASRRRAGGGRITADTQYF
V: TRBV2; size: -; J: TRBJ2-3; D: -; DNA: TGTGCCAGCATGGGTGCAGTCCTCCCAGATACGCAGTATTTT; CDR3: CASMGAVLPDTQYF
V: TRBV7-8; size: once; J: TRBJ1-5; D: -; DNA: TGTGCCAGCAGCTTAGCGAGCGGGAGAATCAATCAGCCCCAGCATTTT; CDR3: CASSLASGRINQPQHF
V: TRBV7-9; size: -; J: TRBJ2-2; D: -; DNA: TGTGCCAGCAGCTTAGACATGTCCGCGGAGCTGTTTTTT; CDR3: CASSLDMSAELFF
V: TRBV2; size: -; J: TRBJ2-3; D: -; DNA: TGTGCCAGCTTAGGGAATACGCAGTATTTT; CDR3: CASLGNTQYF
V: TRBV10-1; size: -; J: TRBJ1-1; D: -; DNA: TGCGCCAGCACTAGGTCCGCTTCCTTT; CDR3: CASTRSASF
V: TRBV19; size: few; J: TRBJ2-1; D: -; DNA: TGTGCCAGTAGTATAACCGTAACTCCCTACAATGAGCAGTTCTTC; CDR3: CASSITVTPYNEQFF
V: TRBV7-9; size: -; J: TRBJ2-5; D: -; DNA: TGTGCCAGCAGCTTCCGGGCCGGAGATAGGGAGACCCAGTACTTC; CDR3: CASSFRAGDRETQYF
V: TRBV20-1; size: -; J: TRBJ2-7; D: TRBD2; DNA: TGCAGTGACCCCCGGACTAGCGGGGAATACGAGCAGTACTTC; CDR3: CSDPRTSGEYEQYF
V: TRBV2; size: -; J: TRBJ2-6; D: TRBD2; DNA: TGTGCCAGCACTATGCGGGGGGCTGGGGCCAACGTCCTGACTTTC; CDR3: CASTMRGAGANVLTF
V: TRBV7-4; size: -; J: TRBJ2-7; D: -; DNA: TGTGCCAGCAGCCCAAACGGCGGTAGCGTCCCGGGCGAGCAGTACTTC; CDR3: CASSPNGGSVPGEQYF
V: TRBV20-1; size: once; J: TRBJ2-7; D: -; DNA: TGCAGTGCGACGGCGACACAGGTGGACGAGCAGTACTTC; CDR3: CSATATQVDEQYF
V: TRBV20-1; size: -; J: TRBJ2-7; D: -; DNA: TGCAGTGCCCCAAGGAGCTCCTACGAGCAGTACTTC; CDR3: CSAPRSSYEQYF
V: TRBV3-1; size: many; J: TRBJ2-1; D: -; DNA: TGTGCCAGCAGCCAGGCGGGCTATAGGGATGAGCAGTTCTTC; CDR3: CASSQAGYRDEQFF
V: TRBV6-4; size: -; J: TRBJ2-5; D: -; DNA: TGTGCCAGCAGTGACTCGGGGGGAGAGACCCAGTACTTC; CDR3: CASSDSGGETQYF
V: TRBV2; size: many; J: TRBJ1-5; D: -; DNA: TGTGCCAGCAGTTTACAGGGTAATCTCAATCAGCCCCAGCATTTT; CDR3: CASSLQGNLNQPQHF
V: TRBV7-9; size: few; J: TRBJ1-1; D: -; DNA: TGTGCCAGCAGCTTAGCCGCGACAGATATGAACACTGAAGCTTTCTTT; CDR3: CASSLAATDMNTEAFF
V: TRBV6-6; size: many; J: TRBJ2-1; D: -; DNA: TGTGCCAGCAGTCTCGCTCGGAATGAGCAGTTCTTC; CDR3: CASSLARNEQFF
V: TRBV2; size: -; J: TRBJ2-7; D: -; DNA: TGTGCCAGCAGTTACTTCATCTACGAGCAGTACTTC; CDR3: CASSYFIYEQYF
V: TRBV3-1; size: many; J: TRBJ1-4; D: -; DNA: TGTGCCAGCAGCCAGGCGGGACCTATGAATGAAAAACTGTTTTTT; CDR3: CASSQAGPMNEKLFF
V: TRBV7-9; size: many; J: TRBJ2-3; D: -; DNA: TGTGCCAGCAGCTTCCAGGCTGACCGGGGAGATACGCAGTATTTT; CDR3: CASSFQADRGDTQYF
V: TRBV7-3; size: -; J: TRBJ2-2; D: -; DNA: TGTGCCAGCAGCCCGGCGGACGGGGAGCTGTTTTTT; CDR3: CASSPADGELFF